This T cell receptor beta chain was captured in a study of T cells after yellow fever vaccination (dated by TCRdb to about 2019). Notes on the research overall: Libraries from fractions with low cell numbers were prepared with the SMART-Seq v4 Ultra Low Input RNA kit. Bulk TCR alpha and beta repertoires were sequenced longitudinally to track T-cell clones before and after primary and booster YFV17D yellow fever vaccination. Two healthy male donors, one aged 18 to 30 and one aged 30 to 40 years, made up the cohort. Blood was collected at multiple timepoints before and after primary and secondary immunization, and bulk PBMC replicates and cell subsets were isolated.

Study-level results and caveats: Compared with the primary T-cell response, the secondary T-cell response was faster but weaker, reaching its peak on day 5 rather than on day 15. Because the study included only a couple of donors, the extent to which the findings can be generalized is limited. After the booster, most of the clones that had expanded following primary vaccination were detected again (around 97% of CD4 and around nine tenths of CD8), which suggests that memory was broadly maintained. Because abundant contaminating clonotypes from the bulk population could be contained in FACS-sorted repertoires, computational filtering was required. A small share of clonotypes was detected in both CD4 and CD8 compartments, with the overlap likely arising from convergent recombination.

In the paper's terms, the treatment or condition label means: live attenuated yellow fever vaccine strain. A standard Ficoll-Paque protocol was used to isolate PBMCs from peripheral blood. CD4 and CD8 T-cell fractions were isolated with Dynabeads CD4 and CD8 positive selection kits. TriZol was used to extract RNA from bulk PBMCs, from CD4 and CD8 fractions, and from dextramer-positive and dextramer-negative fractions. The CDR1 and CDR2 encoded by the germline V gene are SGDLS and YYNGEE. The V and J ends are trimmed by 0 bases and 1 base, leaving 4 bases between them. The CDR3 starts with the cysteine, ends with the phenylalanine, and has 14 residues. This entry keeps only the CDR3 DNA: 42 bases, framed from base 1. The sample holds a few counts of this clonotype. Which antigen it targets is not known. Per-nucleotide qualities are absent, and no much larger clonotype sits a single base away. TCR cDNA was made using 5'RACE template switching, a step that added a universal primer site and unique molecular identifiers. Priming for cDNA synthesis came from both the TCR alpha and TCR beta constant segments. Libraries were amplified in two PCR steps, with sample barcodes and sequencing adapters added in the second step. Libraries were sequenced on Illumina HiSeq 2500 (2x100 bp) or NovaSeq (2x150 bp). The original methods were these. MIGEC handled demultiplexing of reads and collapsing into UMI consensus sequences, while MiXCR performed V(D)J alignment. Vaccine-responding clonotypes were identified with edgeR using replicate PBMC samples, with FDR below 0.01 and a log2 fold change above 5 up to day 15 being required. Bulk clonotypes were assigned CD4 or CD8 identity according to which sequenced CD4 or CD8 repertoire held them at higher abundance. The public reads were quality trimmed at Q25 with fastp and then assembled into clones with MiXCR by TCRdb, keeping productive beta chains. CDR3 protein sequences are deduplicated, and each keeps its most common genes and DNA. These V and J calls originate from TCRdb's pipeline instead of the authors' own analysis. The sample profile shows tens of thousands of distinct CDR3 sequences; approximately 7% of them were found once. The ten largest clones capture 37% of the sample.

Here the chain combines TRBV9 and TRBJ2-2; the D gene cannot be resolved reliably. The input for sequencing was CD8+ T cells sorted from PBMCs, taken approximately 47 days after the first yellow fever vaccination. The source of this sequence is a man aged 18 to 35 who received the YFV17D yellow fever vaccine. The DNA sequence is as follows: TGTGCCAGCAGCGTAGAAGTGAACACCGGGGAGCTGTTTTTT. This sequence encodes CASSVEVNTGELFF.